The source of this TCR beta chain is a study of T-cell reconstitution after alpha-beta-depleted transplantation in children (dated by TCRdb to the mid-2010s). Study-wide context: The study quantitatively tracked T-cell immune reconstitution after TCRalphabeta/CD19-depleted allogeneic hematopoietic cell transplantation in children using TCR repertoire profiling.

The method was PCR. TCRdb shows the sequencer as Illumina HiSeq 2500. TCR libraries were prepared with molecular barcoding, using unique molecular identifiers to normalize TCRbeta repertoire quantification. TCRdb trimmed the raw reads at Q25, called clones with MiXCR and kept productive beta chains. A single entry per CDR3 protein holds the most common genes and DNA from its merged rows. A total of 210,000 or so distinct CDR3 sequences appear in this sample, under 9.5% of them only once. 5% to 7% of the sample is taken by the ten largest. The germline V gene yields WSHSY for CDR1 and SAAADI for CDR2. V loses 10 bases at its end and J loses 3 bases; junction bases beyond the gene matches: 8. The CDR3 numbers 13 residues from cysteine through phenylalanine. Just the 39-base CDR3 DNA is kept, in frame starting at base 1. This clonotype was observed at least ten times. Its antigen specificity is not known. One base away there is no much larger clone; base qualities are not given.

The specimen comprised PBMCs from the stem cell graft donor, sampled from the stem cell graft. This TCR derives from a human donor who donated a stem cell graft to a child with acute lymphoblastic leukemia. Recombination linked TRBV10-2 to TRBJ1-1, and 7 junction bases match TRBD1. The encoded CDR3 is CAIRQGKDTEAFF. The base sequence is TGCGCCATCCGACAGGGTAAGGACACTGAAGCTTTCTTT.